Given below is one T cell receptor (beta chain) in context. This sample is drawn from a study of technical replicates of blood from a handful of donors. Generated by immunoSEQ multiplex PCR, the TCRdb table keeps only in-frame clones and is missing some. The table has approximately 59,000 clones, over 90% seen once. The junction had 3 bases not matched to a gene; V was cut back by 3 bases and J by 5 bases. The CDR3 has 15 residues. From germline, CDR1 is SNHLY and CDR2 FYNNEI. The clonotype comes from a human donor in good health. Some clones in this sample may be carry-over from other donors' samples. The chain carries TRBV2 and TRBJ1-6, with 8 bases identical to TRBD1. The source material was PBMCs. The CDR3 coding sequence is TGTGCCAGCAGTGACGACAGGGGACATAATTCACCCCTCCACTTT. Translating it yields CASSDDRGHNSPLHF.